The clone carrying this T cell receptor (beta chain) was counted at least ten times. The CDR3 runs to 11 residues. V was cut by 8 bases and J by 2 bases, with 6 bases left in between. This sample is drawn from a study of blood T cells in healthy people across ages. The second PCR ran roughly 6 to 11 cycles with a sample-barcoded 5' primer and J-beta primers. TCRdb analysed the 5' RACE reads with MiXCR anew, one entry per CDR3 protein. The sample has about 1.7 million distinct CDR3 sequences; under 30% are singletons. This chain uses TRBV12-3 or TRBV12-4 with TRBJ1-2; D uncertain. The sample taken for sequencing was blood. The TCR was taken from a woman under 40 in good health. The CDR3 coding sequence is TGTGCCAGCCAGGAGAACTATGGCTACACCTTC. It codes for CASQENYGYTF.